This TCR beta chain was profiled in a study of cytomegalovirus exposure and HLA in healthy donors. The study's findings and limits: The study listed approximately 170 cytomegalovirus-associated TCR beta chains.

Vbeta (60) and Jbeta (13) primers were used in the PCR. Repertoires were generated with immunoSEQ multiplex PCR, while TCRdb's copy carries only in-frame clones and drops some. The repertoire holds over 150,000 clones, 77% seen once, with roughly 3.7% in the top ten. Comments on this clone: The antigen remains unidentified.

Specimen: PBMCs. This receptor was identified in a woman in her fifties or sixties in good health and CMV-seropositive.

In DNA, the CDR3 is TGTGCCAGCAGCTTTGGCCCTAGCGGGAGGAGAACCGGGGAGCTGTTTTTT. Translated: CASSFGPSGRRTGELFF. The rearrangement links TRBV7-2 to TRBJ2-2; TRBD2 matches at 11 bases. CDR3 length equals 17 residues. The germline CDR1 and CDR2 sequences are SGHTA and FQGNSA. J was trimmed by 5 bases and V by 3 bases; bases with no gene match: 8.